The text below deals with one TCR beta chain. The antigen is undetermined. Samples underwent the assay at deep level. Sequencing used immunoSEQ multiplex PCR; TCRdb keeps in-frame clones, though not all of them. This table holds about 1.1 million clones, around 82% found once. The CDR3 covers 15 residues. Trimming cost V 5 bases and J 1 base; bases outside gene matches: 1. CDR1 is SGHNT and CDR2 is YENEEA in the germline V gene. The sample is drawn from a study of shared clonotypes between healthy human individuals. Study summary: Each donor contributed plates that comprised three CD4 naive, three CD4 memory, two CD8 naive and one CD8 memory. Overall study results and limits: Rarefaction indicated that sorted-subset sequencing remained incomplete although depth was large.

The gene calls are TRBV11-3 and TRBJ2-1, with TRBD2 matching 11 bases. This receptor was identified in a young man in good health. Some clones in this sample may be carry-over from other donors' samples. Sequencing was performed on memory CD4+ T cells from PBMCs. The subset: CD45RA-negative fraction. CDR3 sequence reads: CASSASGRSYNEQFF. The CDR3 DNA sequence: TGTGCCAGCAGCGCTAGCGGGAGGTCCTACAATGAGCAGTTCTTC.